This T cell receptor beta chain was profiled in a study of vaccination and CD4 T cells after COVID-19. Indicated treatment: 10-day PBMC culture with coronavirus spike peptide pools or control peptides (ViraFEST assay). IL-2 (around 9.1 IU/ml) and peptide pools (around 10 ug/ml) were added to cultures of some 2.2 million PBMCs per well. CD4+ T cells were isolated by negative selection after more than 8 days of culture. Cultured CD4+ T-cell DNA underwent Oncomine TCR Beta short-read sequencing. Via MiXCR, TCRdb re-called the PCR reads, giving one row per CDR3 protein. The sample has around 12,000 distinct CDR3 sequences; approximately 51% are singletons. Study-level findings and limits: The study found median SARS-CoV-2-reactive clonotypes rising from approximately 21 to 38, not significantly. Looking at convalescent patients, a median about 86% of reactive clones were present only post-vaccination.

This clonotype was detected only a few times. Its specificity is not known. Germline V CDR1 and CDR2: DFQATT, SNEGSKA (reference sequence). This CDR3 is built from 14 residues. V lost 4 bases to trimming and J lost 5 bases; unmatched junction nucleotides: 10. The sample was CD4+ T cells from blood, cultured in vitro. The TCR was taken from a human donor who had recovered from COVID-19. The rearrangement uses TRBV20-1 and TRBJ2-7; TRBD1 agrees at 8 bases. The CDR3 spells CSATPGQGGDEQYF. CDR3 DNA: TGCAGTGCTACTCCTGGACAGGGTGGGGACGAGCAGTACTTC.